This TCR beta chain was recorded in a study of blood T cell repertoires in COVID-19 (dated by TCRdb to the early 2020s). Study-wide context: Samples covering the acute and convalescent phases of COVID-19 were provided by collaborators in the United States, Italy and Spain. The repertoires were released in a freely available public database intended as a resource for research on the immune response to SARS-CoV-2. The samples were drawn from two sources: the first 160 participants of the ongoing ImmuneRACE study, and 950 to 1,500 subjects contributed by 6 global collaborators. Nearly every sample came with metadata listing a de-identified subject ID, COVID-19 status, age in years and sex. Subjects who had been exposed to COVID-19, were actively infected with it, or had recovered from it provided the deeply sampled blood TCRbeta repertoires that made up the dataset. The prospective study material was composed of cDNA or gDNA derived from T cells, B-cell-depleted T cells, or PBMCs. Where HLA class I and class II types were available, the types were taken from metadata supplied by the sample provider, not from assay-based typing. The study at large found these results: How much clinical and demographic metadata was included differed by source and by participant, and the metadata was provided uncurated.

Cut back by 6 bases and 0 bases, the V and J ends lie 8 bases apart. The germline V gene gives CDR1 as WSHSY and CDR2 as SAAADI. Taken from cysteine to phenylalanine, the CDR3 has 14 residues. Only the CDR3 DNA stays, 42 bases, in frame from base 1. This clone showed up just a few times. This clone's antigen is unknown. Base qualities were left out, and no much larger clone turns up one base away. TCRbeta CDR3 regions were amplified from genomic DNA by means of the immunoSEQ Assay, a bias-controlled multiplex PCR. The authors' analysis ran thus. Nucleated cell counts per sample were estimated from amplification of reference gene primers within the assay. Sequence reads were collapsed and filtered to measure the absolute abundance of every unique TCRbeta CDR3 rearrangement. For each sample, productive Simpson clonality was calculated as the square root of Simpson's diversity index over productive rearrangements. TCRdb holds this immuneACCESS table with in-frame rearrangements only. Some clones are missing; in checked studies, unresolved V genes explain under half, and the rest has no known cause. V, J and clone size were drawn from that table, and D and trimming were deduced from the DNA. For this sample there are 50,000 to 60,000 clones; about nine tenths appear just once. Approximately 6% of the sample is in the top ten clones.

The collaborating institutions used their own protocols to collect whole blood in K2EDTA tubes. Collaborator samples were shipped for TCRbeta analysis as frozen whole blood, isolated PBMCs, or DNA extracted from either sample type. The chain is assembled from TRBV10-2 and TRBJ2-2; the D segment cannot be called with confidence. The sequencing sample was made of peripheral blood. The clonotype was recovered from a man aged 35 to 55 with acute or convalescent COVID-19. CDR3 region: CASSPRSNTGELFF. The DNA reads TGCGCCAGCAGCCCCAGGTCGAACACCGGGGAGCTGTTTTTT.